This T cell receptor beta chain was profiled in a study of vaccination effects on CD4 cells after COVID-19. Broader study findings: In healthy vaccinees, only 1 of 255 vaccine-induced clones cross-reacted with common cold coronaviruses.

Antigen-specific CD4+ T cell clonotypes were called by their expansion after viral peptide-pool culture in ViraFEST. Researchers isolated CD4+ T cells once about 11 days of culture had elapsed. Two-dose BNT162b2 or mRNA-1273 vaccination was given to participants. IL-2 medium took the place of half the medium on both days 3 and 7. Germline CDR1 MNHEY, CDR2 SMNVEV (reference sequence). The ends lost 5 bases at V and 2 bases at J; junction bases unmatched: 3. This CDR3 is 15 amino acids long. Remarks on this clone: Its matching antigen is unknown.

The data were produced by immunoSEQ multiplex PCR, yet TCRdb's version contains in-frame clones alone and is incomplete. The profile shows tens of thousands of clones, 65% to 90% of them singletons. The sequence was collected from a human donor who received a COVID-19 vaccine. Some clones in this sample may be carry-over from other donors' samples. The chain links TRBV27 to TRBJ1-3, with TRBD1 matching over 10 bases. The sequencing used CD4+ T cells from PBMCs cultured with SARS-CoV-2 spike peptides, collected after COVID-19 vaccination. CDR3 loop: CASSTGTGAGNTIYF. CDR3 DNA: TGTGCCAGCAGTACCGGGACAGGGGCTGGAAACACCATATATTTT.